This T cell receptor (beta chain) comes out of a study of T cells expressing NK-cell markers. TCRdb reprocessed the 5' RACE reads and keeps a single row for each CDR3 protein, giving no DNA. The sample table sets out over 150,000 distinct CDR3 sequences. CDR1 MNHNY and CDR2 SVGAGI come from the germline V gene (reference sequence). There are 15 residues in the CDR3. The chain couples TRBV6-6 to TRBJ2-2; TCRdb calls TRBD2, which cannot be checked without DNA. The sequence was collected from a woman between 50 and 59 years old in good health. Sequenced sample: blood T cells: a sorted CD56 or NKG2C T cell subset, CD4+ or CD8+ T cells, or bulk PBMC T cells (not recorded which). The CDR3: CASTGLAGVPGELFF.